This T cell receptor (beta chain) was sequenced in a study of cytomegalovirus exposure and HLA in healthy donors. General study findings and limits: An analysis done earlier found most TCR beta V segments productive about 90% or about 30% of the time. In a later analysis, TCR beta V- and J-gene trimming showed a link to a missense DCLRE1C variant. Later analysis suggested most CMV-associated TCR beta chains were HLA-restricted.

A word on this clone: Its antigen is unidentified.

Trimming left V 5 bases short and J 5 bases short, with 15 bases between. Germline CDR1 reads SGHVS; CDR2 reads FQNEAQ. The CDR3 loop spans 14 amino acids. The PCR used 60 Vbeta and 13 Jbeta primers. Assay used: immunoSEQ multiplex PCR; TCRdb lists only in-frame clones, some missing. The sample consists of about 180,000 clones, around 82% of them appearing once. The sample was PBMCs. The genes are TRBV7-8 and TRBJ2-5, with D tentatively TRBD2 (5 bases). The clonotype was recovered from a woman between 25 and 40 years old in good health and CMV-seropositive. The CDR3 DNA follows: TGTGCCAGCAGCCCTTCACTAGAGAGGGAGACCCAGTACTTC. It specifies CASSPSLERETQYF.